This T cell receptor beta chain was recovered during a study of blood T cell repertoires in COVID-19. In germline, CDR1 is KGHSH, CDR2 LQKENI. The CDR3 spans 15 residues. The V gene lost 3 bases and the J gene lost 2 bases, with 13 bases spanning the gap. The assay was immunoSEQ multiplex PCR, and TCRdb's table has in-frame clones only and misses some. The sample consists of about 370,000 clones, 80% to 90% of them appearing once. Sequencing was done on a sample of PBMCs or T cells enriched from blood (not recorded which). The TCR originated in a man between 18 and 29 years old who had recovered from COVID-19. V usage is TRBV18 and J usage is TRBJ1-1, with D tentatively TRBD1 (6 bases). The CDR3 region is CASSPGMGANTEAFF. CDR3 coding DNA: TGTGCCAGCTCACCGGGCATGGGGGCAAACACTGAAGCTTTCTTT.